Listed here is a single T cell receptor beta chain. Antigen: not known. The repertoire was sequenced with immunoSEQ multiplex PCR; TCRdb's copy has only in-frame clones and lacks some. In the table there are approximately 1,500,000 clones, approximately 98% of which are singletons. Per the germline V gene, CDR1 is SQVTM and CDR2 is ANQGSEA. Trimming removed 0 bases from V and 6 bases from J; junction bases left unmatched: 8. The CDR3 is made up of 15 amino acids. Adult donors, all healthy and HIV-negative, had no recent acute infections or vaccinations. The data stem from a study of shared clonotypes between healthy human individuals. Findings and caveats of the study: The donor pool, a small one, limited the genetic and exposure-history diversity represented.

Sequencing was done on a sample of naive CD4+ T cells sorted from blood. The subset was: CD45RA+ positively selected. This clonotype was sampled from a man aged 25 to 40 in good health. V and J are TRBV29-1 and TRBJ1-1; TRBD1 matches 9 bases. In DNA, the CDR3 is TGCAGCGTTGAAGAGGGCGGGACAGGGAGCTCTGAAGCTTTCTTT. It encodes CSVEEGGTGSSEAFF.